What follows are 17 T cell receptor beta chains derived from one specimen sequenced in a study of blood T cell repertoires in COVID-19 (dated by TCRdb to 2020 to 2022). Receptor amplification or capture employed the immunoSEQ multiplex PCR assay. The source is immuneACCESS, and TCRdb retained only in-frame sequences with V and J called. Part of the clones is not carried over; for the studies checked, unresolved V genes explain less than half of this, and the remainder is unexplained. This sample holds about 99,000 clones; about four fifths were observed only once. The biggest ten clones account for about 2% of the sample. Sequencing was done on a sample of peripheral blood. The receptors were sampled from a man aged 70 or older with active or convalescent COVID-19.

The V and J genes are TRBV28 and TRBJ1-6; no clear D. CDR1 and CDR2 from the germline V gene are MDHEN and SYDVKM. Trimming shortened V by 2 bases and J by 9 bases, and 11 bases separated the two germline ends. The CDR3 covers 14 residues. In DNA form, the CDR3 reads TGTGCCAGCAGTTTAGGGTCTAGCATTTCACCCCTCCACTTT. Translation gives CASSLGSSISPLHF.

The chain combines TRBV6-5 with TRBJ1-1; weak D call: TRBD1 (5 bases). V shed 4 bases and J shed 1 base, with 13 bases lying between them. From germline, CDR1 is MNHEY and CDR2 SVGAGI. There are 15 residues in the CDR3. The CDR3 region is CASSSWTGGNTEAFF. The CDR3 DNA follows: TGTGCCAGCAGTTCGTGGACGGGGGGGAACACTGAAGCTTTCTTT.

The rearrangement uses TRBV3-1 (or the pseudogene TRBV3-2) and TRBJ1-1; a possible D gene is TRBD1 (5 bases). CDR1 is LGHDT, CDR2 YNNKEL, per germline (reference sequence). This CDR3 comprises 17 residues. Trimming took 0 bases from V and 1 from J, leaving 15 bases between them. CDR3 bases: TGTGCCAGCAGCCAAGAAGGACCCATTGGGGCGAACACTGAAGCTTTCTTT. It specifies CASSQEGPIGANTEAFF.

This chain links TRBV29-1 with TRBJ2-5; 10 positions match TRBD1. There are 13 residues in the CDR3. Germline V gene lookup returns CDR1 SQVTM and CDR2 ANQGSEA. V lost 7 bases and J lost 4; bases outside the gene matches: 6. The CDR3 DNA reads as TGCAGCGCCCGGACAGGGGGGGGAGAGACCCAGTACTTC. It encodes CSARTGGGETQYF.

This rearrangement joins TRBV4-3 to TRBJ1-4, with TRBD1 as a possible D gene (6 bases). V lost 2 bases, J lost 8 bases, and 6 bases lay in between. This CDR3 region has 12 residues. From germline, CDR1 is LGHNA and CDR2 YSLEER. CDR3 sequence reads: CASSQRGEKLFF. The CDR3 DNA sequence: TGCGCCAGCAGCCAAAGGGGGGAAAAACTGTTTTTT.

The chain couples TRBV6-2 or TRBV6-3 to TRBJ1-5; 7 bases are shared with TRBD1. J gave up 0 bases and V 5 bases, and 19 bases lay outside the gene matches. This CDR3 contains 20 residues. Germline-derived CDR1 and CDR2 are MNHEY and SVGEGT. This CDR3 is CASSHLWGLAGGNSNQPQHF. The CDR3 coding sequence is TGTGCCAGCAGTCACCTGTGGGGGCTCGCAGGGGGAAATAGCAATCAGCCCCAGCATTTT.

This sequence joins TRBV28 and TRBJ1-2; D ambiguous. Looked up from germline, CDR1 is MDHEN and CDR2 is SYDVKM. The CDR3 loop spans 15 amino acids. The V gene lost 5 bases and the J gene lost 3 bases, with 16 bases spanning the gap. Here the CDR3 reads CASSIDRVQHYGYTF. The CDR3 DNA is TGTGCCAGCAGTATCGACCGGGTCCAACACTATGGCTACACCTTC.

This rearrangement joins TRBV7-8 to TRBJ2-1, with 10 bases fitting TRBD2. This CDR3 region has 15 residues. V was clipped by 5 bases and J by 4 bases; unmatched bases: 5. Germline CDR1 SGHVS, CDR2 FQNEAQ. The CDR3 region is CASSITSGEYNEQFF. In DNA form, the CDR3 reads TGTGCCAGCAGCATTACTAGCGGGGAGTACAATGAGCAGTTCTTC.

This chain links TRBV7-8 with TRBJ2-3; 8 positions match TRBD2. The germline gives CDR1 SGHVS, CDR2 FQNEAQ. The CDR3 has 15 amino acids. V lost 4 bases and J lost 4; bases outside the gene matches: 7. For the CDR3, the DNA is TGTGCCAGCAGCTCCCCGGGACTAGTGGCAGATACGCAGTATTTT. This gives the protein CASSSPGLVADTQYF. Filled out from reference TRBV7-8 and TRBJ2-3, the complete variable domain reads GAGVSQSPRYKVAKRGQDVALRCDPISGHVSLFWYQQALGQGPEFLTYFQNEAQLDKSGLPSDRFFAERPEGSVSTLKIQRTQQEDSAVYLCASSSPGLVADTQYFGPGTRLTVL.

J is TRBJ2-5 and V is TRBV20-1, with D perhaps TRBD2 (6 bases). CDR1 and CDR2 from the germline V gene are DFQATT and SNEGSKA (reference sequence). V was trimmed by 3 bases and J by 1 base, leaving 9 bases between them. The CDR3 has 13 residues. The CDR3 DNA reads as TGCAGTGCTAGTCTAGCGAGCCAAGAGACCCAGTACTTC. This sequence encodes CSASLASQETQYF.

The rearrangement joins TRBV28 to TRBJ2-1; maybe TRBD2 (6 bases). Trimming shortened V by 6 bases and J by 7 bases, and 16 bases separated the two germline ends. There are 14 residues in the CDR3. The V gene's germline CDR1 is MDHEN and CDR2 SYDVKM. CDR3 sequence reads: CASSRAGTQNEQFF. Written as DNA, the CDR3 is TGTGCCAGCAGCCGAGCCGGGACTCAGAATGAGCAGTTCTTC.

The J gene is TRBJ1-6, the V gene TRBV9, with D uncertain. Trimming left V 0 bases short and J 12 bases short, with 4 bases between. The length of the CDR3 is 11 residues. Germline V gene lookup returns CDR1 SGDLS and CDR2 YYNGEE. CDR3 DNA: TGTGCCAGCAGCGTAGGAGGACCCCTCCACTTT. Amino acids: CASSVGGPLHF.

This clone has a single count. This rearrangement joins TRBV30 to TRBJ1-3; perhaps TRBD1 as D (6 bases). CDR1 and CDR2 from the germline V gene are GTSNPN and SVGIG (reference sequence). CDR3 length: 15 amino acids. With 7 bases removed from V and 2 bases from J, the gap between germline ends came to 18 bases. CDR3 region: CAFRGWGGTGNTIYF. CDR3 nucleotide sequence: TGTGCCTTCCGGGGGTGGGGGGGCACTGGAAACACCATATATTTT.

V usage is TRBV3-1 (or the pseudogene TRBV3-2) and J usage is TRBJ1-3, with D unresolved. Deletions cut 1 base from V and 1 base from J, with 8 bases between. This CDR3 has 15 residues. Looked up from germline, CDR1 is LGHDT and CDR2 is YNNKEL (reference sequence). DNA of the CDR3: TGTGCCAGCAGCCAAGGATCGGGATCTGGAAACACCATATATTTT. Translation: CASSQGSGSGNTIYF.

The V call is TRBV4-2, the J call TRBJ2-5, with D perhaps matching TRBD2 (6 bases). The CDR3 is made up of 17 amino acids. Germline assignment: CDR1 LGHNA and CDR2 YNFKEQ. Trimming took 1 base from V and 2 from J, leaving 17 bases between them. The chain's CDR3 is CASSQVVGGDRQETQYF. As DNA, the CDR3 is TGTGCCAGCAGCCAAGTTGTAGGCGGGGACCGACAAGAGACCCAGTACTTC.

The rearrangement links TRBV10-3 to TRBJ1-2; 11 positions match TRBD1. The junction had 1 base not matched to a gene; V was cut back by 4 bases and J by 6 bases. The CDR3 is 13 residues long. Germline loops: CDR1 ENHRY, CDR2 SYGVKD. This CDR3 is CAISVDRGHGYTF. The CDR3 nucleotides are TGTGCCATCAGTGTGGACAGGGGGCATGGCTACACCTTC.

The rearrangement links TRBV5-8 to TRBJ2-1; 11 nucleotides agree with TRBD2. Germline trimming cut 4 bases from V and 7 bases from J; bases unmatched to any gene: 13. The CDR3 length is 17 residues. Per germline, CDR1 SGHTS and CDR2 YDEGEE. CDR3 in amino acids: CASSPGDFVAGGNEQFF. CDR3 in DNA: TGTGCCAGCAGCCCCGGCGATTTTGTAGCGGGGGGGAATGAGCAGTTCTTC.